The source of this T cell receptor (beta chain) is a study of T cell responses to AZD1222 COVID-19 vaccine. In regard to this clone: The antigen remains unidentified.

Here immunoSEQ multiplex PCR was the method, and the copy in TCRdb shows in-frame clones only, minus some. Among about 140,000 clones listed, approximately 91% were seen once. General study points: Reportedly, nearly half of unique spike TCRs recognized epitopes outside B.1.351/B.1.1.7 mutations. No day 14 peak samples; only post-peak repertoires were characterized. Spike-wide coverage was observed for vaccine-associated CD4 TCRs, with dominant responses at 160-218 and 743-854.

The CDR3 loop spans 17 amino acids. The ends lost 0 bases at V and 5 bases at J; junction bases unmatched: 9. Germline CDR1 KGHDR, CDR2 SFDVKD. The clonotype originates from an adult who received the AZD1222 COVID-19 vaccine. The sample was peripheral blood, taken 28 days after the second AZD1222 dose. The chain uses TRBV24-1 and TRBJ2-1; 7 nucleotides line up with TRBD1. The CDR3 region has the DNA TGTGCCACCAGTGATTTGAGTGCGGCAGGGGGAAACAATGAGCAGTTCTTC. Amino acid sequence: CATSDLSAAGGNNEQFF.